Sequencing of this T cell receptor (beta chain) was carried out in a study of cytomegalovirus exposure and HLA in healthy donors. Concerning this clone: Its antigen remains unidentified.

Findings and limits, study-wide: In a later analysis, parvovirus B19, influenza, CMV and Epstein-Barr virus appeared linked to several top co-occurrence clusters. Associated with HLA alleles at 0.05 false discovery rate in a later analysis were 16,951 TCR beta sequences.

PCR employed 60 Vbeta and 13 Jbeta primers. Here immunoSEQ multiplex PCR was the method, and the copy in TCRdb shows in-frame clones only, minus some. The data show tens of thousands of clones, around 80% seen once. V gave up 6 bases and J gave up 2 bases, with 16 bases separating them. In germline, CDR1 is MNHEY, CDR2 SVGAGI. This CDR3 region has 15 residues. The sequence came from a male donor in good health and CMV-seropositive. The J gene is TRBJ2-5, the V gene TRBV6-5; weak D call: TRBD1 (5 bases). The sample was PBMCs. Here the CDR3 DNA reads TGTGCCAGCAGCCTCGCAGCAGGGATACAAGAGACCCAGTACTTC. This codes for CASSLAAGIQETQYF.